This TCR beta chain was obtained from a study of blood T cell repertoires in COVID-19. Overall study context: Collection of acute and convalescent COVID-19 samples took place in the United States, Italy and Spain. Sources were T cells, B-cell-depleted T cells, or PBMCs; the material itself was cDNA or gDNA.

In the authors' workflow: Scientists estimated how many nucleated cells there were by amplifying reference gene primers. Here immunoSEQ multiplex PCR was the method, and the copy in TCRdb shows in-frame clones only, minus some. The V and J calls and clone size come from that table; D and trimming were worked out from the DNA. The profile shows approximately 100,000 clones, approximately 89% of them singletons. The germline V and J ends were trimmed by 7 bases and 3 bases, with 12 bases remaining between them. The CDR3 has 13 residues. The V gene is TRBV12-3 or TRBV12-4, the J gene TRBJ1-1; no clear D gene. The sequence came from a woman under 40 with acute or convalescent COVID-19. Sequencing used peripheral blood. The CDR3: CASKLSEYTEAFF. Here the CDR3 DNA reads TGTGCCAGCAAGTTATCCGAGTACACTGAAGCTTTCTTT.